These 18 T cell receptor beta chains share one sample of origin, sequenced in a study of CD8 T cells in ankylosing spondylitis. A single record per CDR3 protein comes from TCRdb applying MiXCR to the 5' RACE reads. The table shows about 160,000 distinct CDR3 sequences, with about 18% occurring only once. Material for sequencing was blood, either unsorted or a sorted T cell fraction (not recorded which). The receptors derive from a male donor with ankylosing spondylitis or in good health (not recorded which).

This chain connects TRBV12-3 or TRBV12-4 to TRBJ1-4; D gene uncertain. V gave up 7 bases and J gave up 1 base, with 4 bases separating them. The CDR3 is 12 residues long. The CDR3 DNA is TGTGCCAGCACCAGAACTAATGAAAAACTGTTTTTT. Translating it yields CASTRTNEKLFF.

In its sample, this clonotype was seen many times. This sequence joins TRBV5-1 and TRBJ2-3; no clear D gene. Trimming stripped 2 bases from V and 6 bases from J, with 7 bases between. The germline CDR1 and CDR2 sequences are SGHRS and YFSETQ. The CDR3 loop spans 12 amino acids. The CDR3 region is CASSFNSDTQYF. The CDR3 DNA sequence: TGCGCCAGCAGCTTTAATTCGGATACGCAGTATTTT.

This clonotype was detected many times. The J gene is TRBJ2-7, the V gene TRBV24-1; 7 bases fit TRBD2. The germline V gene has CDR1 KGHDR and CDR2 SFDVKD. J gave up 2 bases and V 4 bases, and 4 bases lay outside the gene matches. The CDR3 is made up of 14 amino acids. The CDR3 coding sequence is TGTGCCACCAGTGAATCTAGCGGAACCTACGAGCAGTACTTC. Protein: CATSESSGTYEQYF.

At least ten counts were recorded for this clonotype. The chain is built from TRBV4-1 and TRBJ2-3; 8 positions match TRBD2. From germline, CDR1 is MGHRA and CDR2 YSYEKL. Trimming cost V 3 bases and J 0 bases; bases outside gene matches: 5. CDR3 length equals 16 residues. The CDR3 is CASSHGQRESTDTQYF. The CDR3 region has the DNA TGCGCCAGCAGCCATGGCCAGCGGGAGAGCACAGATACGCAGTATTTT.

This clonotype was detected ten times or more. The genes are TRBV20-1 and TRBJ1-2; TRBD1 is a possible D gene (5 bases). Germline CDR1 reads DFQATT; CDR2 reads SNEGSKA (reference sequence). The germline V and J ends were trimmed by 5 bases and 12 bases, with 19 bases remaining between them. This CDR3 region has 12 residues. The CDR3 is CSALGDPLYDTF. DNA for the CDR3: TGCAGTGCTCTCGGGGACCCTTTGTACGACACCTTC.

This clonotype appeared many times. The chain employs TRBV20-1 and TRBJ2-1; D is uncertain. Trimming stripped 3 bases from V and 0 bases from J, with 9 bases between. Germline CDR1 DFQATT, CDR2 SNEGSKA (reference sequence). The CDR3 is made up of 14 amino acids. The CDR3 here is CSARKISSYNEQFF. CDR3 bases: TGCAGTGCTAGGAAGATCAGCTCCTACAATGAGCAGTTCTTC.

This clonotype was seen more than once but under ten times. The chain links TRBV11-2 to TRBJ2-7; tentative D call: TRBD2 (6 bases). Germline assignment: CDR1 SGHAT and CDR2 FQNNGV. The CDR3 is 13 amino acids. The germline V and J ends were trimmed by 2 bases and 4 bases, with 9 bases remaining between them. CDR3: CASSLSRDYEQYF. The CDR3 coding sequence is TGTGCCAGCAGCTTATCGCGGGATTACGAGCAGTACTTC.

At least ten counts were recorded for this clonotype. This rearrangement joins TRBV10-3 to TRBJ1-3, with D unclear. The CDR3 is made up of 15 amino acids. Germline CDR1 is ENHRY and CDR2 is SYGVKD. Deletions cut 6 bases from V and 0 bases from J, with 12 bases between. DNA for the CDR3: TGTGCCATCAGGAGGAACGGCTTCTCTGGAAACACCATATATTTT. It yields the protein CAIRRNGFSGNTIYF.

This clonotype was observed a handful of times. The V and J genes are TRBV27 and TRBJ2-3; D gene ambiguous. V was clipped by 5 bases and J by 2 bases, with 5 bases between them. CDR3 length: 12 amino acids. The germline gives CDR1 MNHEY, CDR2 SMNVEV (reference sequence). CDR3 in DNA: TGTGCCAGCAGTCTCAACACAGATACGCAGTATTTT. It yields the protein CASSLNTDTQYF.

The V and J genes are TRBV7-2 and TRBJ1-5; D not certain. Trimming removed 3 bases from V and 6 bases from J, with 9 bases in between. The germline V gene has CDR1 SGHTA and CDR2 FQGNSA. This CDR3 is 13 amino acids long. The CDR3 DNA follows: TGTGCCAGCAGCTTGTCCTCGTCTCAGCCCCAGCATTTT. This encodes CASSLSSSQPQHF.

This clonotype was found a few times. This rearrangement joins TRBV19 to TRBJ2-3; 14 bases are shared with TRBD2. V lost 6 bases and J lost 4; bases outside the gene matches: 3. Germline assignment: CDR1 LNHDA and CDR2 SQIVND (reference sequence). This CDR3 is 15 amino acids long. The CDR3 nucleotides read TGTGCCAGTAGCCCGGGACTAGCGGGAGCAGATACGCAGTATTTT. Amino acid sequence: CASSPGLAGADTQYF.

This clonotype turned up a few times. The chain couples TRBV28 to TRBJ1-1; 8 nucleotides line up with TRBD1. This CDR3 spans 13 amino acids. CDR1 is MDHEN and CDR2 is SYDVKM in the germline V gene. V shed 3 bases and J 9 bases; nucleotides not matched to a gene: 6. This CDR3 reads CASSLGQASQAFF. For the CDR3, the DNA is TGTGCCAGCAGTTTGGGACAGGCATCGCAAGCTTTCTTT.

This clonotype was recorded once. V is TRBV6-1 and J is TRBJ1-2; D not resolved. The germline V gene has CDR1 MNHNS and CDR2 SASEGT. V lost 4 bases to trimming and J lost 8 bases, with 20 bases between them. The CDR3 contains 15 residues. CDR3 bases: TGTGCCAGCAGTGGCGCGGCGGGCGATTCACAAGGCTACACCTTC. Translating it yields CASSGAAGDSQGYTF.

This clonotype was seen ten or more times. V gene TRBV6-1 combines with J gene TRBJ1-4; D is perhaps TRBD1 (6 bases). The length of the CDR3 is 14 residues. Germline lookup yields CDR1 MNHNS and CDR2 SASEGT. Trimming pared 10 bases from V and 7 bases from J, leaving 19 bases between. The CDR3, as DNA: TGTGCCACCAGGGGCAACCCCCCGGGTGAAAAACTGTTTTTT. Translated: CATRGNPPGEKLFF.

This chain uses TRBV20-1 with TRBJ2-2; 9 bases map to TRBD2. The germline gives CDR1 DFQATT, CDR2 SNEGSKA (reference sequence). V trimming: 2 bases; J trimming: 7 bases; junction bases outside the gene matches: 17. CDR3 length: 18 residues. The CDR3 sequence: CSARRSWGSGRGGGELFF. CDR3 DNA: TGCAGTGCTAGACGGTCGTGGGGTAGCGGGAGAGGCGGCGGGGAGCTGTTTTTT.

This clonotype was recorded a few times. The chain has TRBV18 and TRBJ1-1; 9 bases agree with TRBD1. This CDR3 contains 16 residues. Germline assignment: CDR1 KGHSH and CDR2 LQKENI. Losses at the gene ends were 1 base for V and 1 base for J; bases not matched to a gene: 4. The CDR3, as DNA: TGTGCCAGCTCACCACGGACAGGGGAGGGGAACACTGAAGCTTTCTTT. Its protein is CASSPRTGEGNTEAFF. The full variable domain, its missing parts supplied by reference TRBV18 and TRBJ1-1, is NAGVMQNPRHLVRRRGQEARLRCSPMKGHSHVYWYRQLPEEGLKFMVYLQKENIIDESGMPKERFSAEFPKEGPSILRIQQVVRGDSAAYFCASSPRTGEGNTEAFFGQGTRLTVV.

This clonotype was seen more than once but under ten times. The rearrangement links TRBV6-2 or TRBV6-3 to TRBJ2-6, with D hard to call. Trimming removed 2 bases from V and 2 bases from J, with 19 bases in between. Germline V gene data show CDR1 as MNHEY and CDR2 as SVGEGT. The CDR3 sequence is 19 residues long. CDR3 amino acids: CASSYRLQRFGTGANVLTF. The CDR3 region has the DNA TGTGCCAGCAGTTACCGTCTCCAGCGCTTTGGGACTGGGGCCAACGTCCTGACTTTC.

This clonotype showed up many times. V usage is TRBV20-1 and J usage is TRBJ2-2; TRBD2 might be the D (5 bases). Germline V CDR1 and CDR2: DFQATT, SNEGSKA (reference sequence). This CDR3 has 16 residues. With 0 bases removed from V and 0 bases from J, the gap between germline ends came to 11 bases. For the CDR3, the DNA is TGCAGTGCTAGAGATCTAACTAGGCCGAACACCGGGGAGCTGTTTTTT. Its protein product is CSARDLTRPNTGELFF.